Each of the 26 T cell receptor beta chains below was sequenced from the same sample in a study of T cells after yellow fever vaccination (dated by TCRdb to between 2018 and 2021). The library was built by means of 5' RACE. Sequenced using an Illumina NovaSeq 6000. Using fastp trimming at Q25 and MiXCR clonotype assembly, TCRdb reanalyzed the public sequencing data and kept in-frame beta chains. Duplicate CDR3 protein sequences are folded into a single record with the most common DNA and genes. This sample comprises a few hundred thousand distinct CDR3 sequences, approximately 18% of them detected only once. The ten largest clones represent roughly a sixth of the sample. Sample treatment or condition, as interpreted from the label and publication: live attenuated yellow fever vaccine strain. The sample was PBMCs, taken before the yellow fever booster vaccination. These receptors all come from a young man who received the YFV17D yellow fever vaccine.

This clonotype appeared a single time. CDR3 loop: CASSILGRSTEAFF. Here the CDR3 DNA reads TGTGCCAGTAGTATACTTGGGCGAAGCACTGAAGCTTTCTTT. V gene TRBV19 combines with J gene TRBJ1-1; D remains ambiguous. Germline V gene sequence: CDR1 LNHDA, CDR2 SQIVND (reference sequence). Trimming stripped 2 bases from V and 4 bases from J, with 11 bases between. The CDR3 sequence is 14 residues long.

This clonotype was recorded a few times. The CDR3 region is CSASWGGQGTNQPQHF. DNA for the CDR3: TGCAGTGCTAGCTGGGGGGGACAGGGGACGAATCAGCCCCAGCATTTT. This chain connects TRBV20-1 to TRBJ1-5; TRBD1 matches at 10 bases. The germline CDR1 and CDR2 sequences are DFQATT and SNEGSKA (reference sequence). The CDR3 runs 16 residues. Trimming at V came to 3 bases and at J to 4 bases, leaving 9 bases not matched to a gene.

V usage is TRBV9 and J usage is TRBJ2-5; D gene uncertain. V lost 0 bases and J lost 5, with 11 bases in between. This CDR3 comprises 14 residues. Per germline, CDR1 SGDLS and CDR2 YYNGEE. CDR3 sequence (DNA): TGTGCCAGCAGCGTAGAGCCTGGCCGTGAGACCCAGTACTTC. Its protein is CASSVEPGRETQYF.

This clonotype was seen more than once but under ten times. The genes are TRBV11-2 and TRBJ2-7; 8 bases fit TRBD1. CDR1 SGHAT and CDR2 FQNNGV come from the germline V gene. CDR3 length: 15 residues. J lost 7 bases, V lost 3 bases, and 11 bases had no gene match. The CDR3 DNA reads TGTGCCAGCAGCTTGGGGACAGGAGCCGCGTGGGAGCAGTACTTC. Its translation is CASSLGTGAAWEQYF. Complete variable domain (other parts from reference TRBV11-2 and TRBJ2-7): EAGVAQSPRYKIIEKRQSVAFWCNPISGHATLYWYQQILGQGPKLLIQFQNNGVVDDSQLPKDRFSAERLKGVDSTLKIQPAKLEDSAVYLCASSLGTGAAWEQYFGPGTRLTVT.

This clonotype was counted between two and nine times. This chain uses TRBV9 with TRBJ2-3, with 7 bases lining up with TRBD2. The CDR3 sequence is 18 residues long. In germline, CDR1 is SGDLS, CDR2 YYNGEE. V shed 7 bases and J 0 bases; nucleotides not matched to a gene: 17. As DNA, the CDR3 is TGTGCCAGCGCATCAACCCGGACGGGGGGAACTAGCACAGATACGCAGTATTTT. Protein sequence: CASASTRTGGTSTDTQYF.

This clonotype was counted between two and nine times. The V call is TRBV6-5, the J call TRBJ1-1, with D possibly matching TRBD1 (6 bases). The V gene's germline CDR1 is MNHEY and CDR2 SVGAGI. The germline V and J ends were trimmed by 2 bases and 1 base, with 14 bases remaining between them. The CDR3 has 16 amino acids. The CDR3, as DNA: TGTGCCAGCAGTTACGACGGGGGGCGGAGGAACACTGAAGCTTTCTTT. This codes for CASSYDGGRRNTEAFF.

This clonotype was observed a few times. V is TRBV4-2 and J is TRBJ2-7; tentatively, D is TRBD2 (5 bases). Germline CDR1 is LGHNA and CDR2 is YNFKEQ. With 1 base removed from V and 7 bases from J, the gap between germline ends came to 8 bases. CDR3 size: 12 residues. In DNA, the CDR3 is TGTGCCAGCAGCCAAGGAGGGTGGGAGCAGTACTTC. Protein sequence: CASSQGGWEQYF.

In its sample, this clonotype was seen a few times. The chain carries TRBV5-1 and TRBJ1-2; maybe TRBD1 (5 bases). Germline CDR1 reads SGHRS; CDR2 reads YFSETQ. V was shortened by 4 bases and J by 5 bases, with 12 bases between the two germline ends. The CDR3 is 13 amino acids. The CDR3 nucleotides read TGCGCCAGCAGCGATCCGGGACTGTATGGCTACACCTTC. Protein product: CASSDPGLYGYTF.

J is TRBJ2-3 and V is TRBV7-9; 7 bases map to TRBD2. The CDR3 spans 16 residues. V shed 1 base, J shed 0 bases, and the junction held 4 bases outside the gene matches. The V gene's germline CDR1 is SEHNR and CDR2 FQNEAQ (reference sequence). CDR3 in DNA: TGTGCCAGCAGCTTAGTGCTAGCGGCTAGCACAGATACGCAGTATTTT. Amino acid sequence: CASSLVLAASTDTQYF.

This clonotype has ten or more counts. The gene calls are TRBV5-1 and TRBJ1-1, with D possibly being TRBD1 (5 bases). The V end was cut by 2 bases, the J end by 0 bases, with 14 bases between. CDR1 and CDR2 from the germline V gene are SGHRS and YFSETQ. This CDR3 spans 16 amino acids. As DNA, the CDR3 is TGCGCCAGCAGCTTCGGGGGGTCGAGTATGAACACTGAAGCTTTCTTT. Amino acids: CASSFGGSSMNTEAFF.

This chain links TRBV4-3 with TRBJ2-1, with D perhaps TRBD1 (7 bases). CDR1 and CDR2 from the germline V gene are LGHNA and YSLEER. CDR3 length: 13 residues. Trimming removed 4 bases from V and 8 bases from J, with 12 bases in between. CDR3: CASSPQGEDEQFF. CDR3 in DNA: TGCGCCAGCAGCCCTCAGGGGGAGGATGAGCAGTTCTTC.

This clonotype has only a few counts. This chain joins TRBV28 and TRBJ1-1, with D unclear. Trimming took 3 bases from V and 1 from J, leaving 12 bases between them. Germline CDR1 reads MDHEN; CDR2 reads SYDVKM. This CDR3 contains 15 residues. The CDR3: CASSFFHTTNTEAFF. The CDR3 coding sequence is TGTGCCAGCAGTTTTTTTCACACCACGAACACTGAAGCTTTCTTT. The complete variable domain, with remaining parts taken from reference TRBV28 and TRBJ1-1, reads DVKVTQSSRYLVKRTGEKVFLECVQDMDHENMFWYRQDPGLGLRLIYFSYDVKMKEKGDIPEGYSVSREKKERFSLILESASTNQTSMYLCASSFFHTTNTEAFFGQGTRLTVV.

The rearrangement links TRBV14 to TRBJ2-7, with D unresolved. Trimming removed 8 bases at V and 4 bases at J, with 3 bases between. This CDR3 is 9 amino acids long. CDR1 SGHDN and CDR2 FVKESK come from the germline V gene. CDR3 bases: TGTGCCAGCCAATACGAGCAGTACTTC. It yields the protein CASQYEQYF.

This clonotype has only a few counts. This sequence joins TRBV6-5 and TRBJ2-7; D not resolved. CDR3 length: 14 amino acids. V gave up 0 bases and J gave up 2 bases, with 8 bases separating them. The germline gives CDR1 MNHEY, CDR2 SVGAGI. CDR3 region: CASSYSPETYEQYF. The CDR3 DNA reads TGTGCCAGCAGTTACTCGCCAGAAACCTACGAGCAGTACTTC.

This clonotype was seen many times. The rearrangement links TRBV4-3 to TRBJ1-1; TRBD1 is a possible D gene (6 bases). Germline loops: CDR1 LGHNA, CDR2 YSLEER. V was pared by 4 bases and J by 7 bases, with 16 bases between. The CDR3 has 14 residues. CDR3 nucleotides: TGCGCCAGCAGCCGAGTTGAACAGGGTAATGAAGCTTTCTTT. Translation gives CASSRVEQGNEAFF.

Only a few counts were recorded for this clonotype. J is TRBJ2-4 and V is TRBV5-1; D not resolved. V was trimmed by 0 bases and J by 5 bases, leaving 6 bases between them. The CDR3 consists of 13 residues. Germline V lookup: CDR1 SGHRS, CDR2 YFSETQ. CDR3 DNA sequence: TGCGCCAGCAGCTTGGTAACGGAAAACATTCAGTACTTC. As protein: CASSLVTENIQYF.

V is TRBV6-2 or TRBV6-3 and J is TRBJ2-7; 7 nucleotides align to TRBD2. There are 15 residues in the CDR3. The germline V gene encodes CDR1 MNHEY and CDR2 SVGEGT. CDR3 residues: CASSSLGGSSYEHYV. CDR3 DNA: TGTGCCAGCAGCTCCTTGGGGGGGAGCTCCTACGAGCATTACGTC.

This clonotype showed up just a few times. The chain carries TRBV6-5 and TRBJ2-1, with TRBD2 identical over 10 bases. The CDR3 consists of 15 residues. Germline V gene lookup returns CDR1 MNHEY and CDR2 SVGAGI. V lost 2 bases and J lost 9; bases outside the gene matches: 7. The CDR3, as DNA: TGTGCCAGCAGTTACCTCAGCGGGGGGGGCGGTGAGCAGTTCTTC. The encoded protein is CASSYLSGGGGEQFF.

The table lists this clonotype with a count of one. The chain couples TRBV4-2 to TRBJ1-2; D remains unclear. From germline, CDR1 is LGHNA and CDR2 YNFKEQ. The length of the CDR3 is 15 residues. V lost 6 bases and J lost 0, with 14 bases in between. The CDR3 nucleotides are TGTGCCAGCAGGCCCACGGCGATGACTAACTATGGCTACACCTTC. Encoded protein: CASRPTAMTNYGYTF.

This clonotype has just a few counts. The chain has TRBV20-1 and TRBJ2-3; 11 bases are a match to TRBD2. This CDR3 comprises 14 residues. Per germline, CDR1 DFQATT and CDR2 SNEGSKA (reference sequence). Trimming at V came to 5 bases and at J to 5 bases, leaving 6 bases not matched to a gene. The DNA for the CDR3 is TGCAGTGCTCTTAGCGGGGGGGCGATAGATACGCAGTATTTT. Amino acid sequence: CSALSGGAIDTQYF.

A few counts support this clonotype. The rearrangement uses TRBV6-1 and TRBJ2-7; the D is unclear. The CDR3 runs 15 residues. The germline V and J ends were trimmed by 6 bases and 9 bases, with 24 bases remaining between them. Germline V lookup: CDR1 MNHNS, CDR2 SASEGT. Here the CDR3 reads CASRAYLTSSPRQYV. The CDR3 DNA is TGTGCCAGCAGGGCTTACCTGACCTCCTCACCCAGGCAGTACGTC.

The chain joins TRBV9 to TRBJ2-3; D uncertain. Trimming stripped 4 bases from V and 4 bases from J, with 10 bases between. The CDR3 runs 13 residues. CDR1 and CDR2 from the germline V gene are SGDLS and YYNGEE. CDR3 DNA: TGTGCCAGCAGCCCGCGGATCTCAGATACGCAGTATTTT. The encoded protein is CASSPRISDTQYF.

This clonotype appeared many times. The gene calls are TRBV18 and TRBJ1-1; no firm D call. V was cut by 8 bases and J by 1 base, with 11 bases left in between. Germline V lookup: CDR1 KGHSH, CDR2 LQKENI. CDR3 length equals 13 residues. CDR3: CASSPLGNTEAFF. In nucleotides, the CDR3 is TGTGCCAGCAGCCCACTTGGGAACACTGAAGCTTTCTTT.

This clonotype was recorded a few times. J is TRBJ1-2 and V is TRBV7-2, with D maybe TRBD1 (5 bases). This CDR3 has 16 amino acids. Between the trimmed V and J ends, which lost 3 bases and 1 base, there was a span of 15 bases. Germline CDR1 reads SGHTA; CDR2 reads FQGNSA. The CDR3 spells CASSLVSGGNNYGYTF. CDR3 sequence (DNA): TGTGCCAGCAGCTTGGTGTCCGGGGGAAATAACTATGGCTACACCTTC.

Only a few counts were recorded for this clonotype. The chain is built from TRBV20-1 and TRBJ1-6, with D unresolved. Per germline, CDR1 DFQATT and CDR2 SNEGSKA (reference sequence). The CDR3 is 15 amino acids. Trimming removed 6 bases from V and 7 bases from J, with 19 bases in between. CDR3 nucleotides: TGCAGTGCCAAAGGGAGCCTAGTGGCCAATTCACCCCTCCACTTT. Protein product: CSAKGSLVANSPLHF.

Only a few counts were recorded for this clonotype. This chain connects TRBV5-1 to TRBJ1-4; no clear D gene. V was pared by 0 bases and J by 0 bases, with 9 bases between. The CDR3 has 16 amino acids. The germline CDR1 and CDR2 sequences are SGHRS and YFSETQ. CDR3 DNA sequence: TGCGCCAGCAGCTTGGCGGCATTGGCAACTAATGAAAAACTGTTTTTT. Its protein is CASSLAALATNEKLFF.